The T cell receptor (beta chain) described here comes from a study of identical twins. Study-wide points: Where out-of-frame alpha sequences were twin-shared, they showed excess low generation probability.

This clonotype was counted many times. Its matching antigen is unknown. There are 13 residues in the CDR3. V was cut by 10 bases and J by 0 bases, with 13 bases left in between. Germline V CDR1 and CDR2: ENHRY, SYGVKD. Every one of the donors was a healthy Caucasian. TCRdb ran MiXCR on the 5' RACE reads and lists one entry per CDR3 protein. The sample records 1.5 million to 2 million distinct CDR3 sequences, under 35% being singletons. The sequence came from a newborn girl in good health. The chain employs TRBV10-3 and TRBJ2-7; D ambiguous. The sample comprised cord blood. In DNA, the CDR3 is TGTGCCACGCTAACCCCAGACTCCTACGAGCAGTACTTC. It encodes CATLTPDSYEQYF.